A selection of T cell receptor beta chains follows, all from one sample in a study of blood T cell repertoires in COVID-19. Method: immunoSEQ multiplex PCR; TCRdb's copy keeps in-frame clones and lacks some. The repertoire holds about 68,000 clones, about four fifths seen once, with 6.3% in the top ten. The sequenced sample consisted of peripheral blood. Receptors originate from a woman aged 55-69 years with acute or convalescent COVID-19. The CDR3 runs from the conserved cysteine through the conserved F or W. The D gene is left open where the match is weak. Where a row states a size, it is once, few, many or the class of an expanded clone; other rows omit it.

j_call: TRBJ1-6
d_call: NA
v_call: TRBV25-1
clone_size: NA
cdr3_nt: TGTGCCAGCAGTGAACCAGGTTATAATTCACCCCTCCACTTT
cdr3_aa: CASSEPGYNSPLHF

j_call: TRBJ1-1
d_call: NA
v_call: TRBV5-6
clone_size: NA
cdr3_nt: TGTGCCAGCAGCTTCTGGGGGCCCACTGAAGCTTTCTTT
cdr3_aa: CASSFWGPTEAFF

j_call: TRBJ1-5
d_call: TRBD1
v_call: TRBV9
clone_size: NA
cdr3_nt: TGTGCCAGCAGCGTAGACAGGGGTCAGCCCCAGCATTTT
cdr3_aa: CASSVDRGQPQHF

j_call: TRBJ2-7
d_call: TRBD2
v_call: TRBV15
clone_size: NA
cdr3_nt: TGTGCCACCAGCAGAGATTGGGGGGGCTCCTACGAGCAGTACTTC
cdr3_aa: CATSRDWGGSYEQYF

j_call: TRBJ1-5
d_call: TRBD1
v_call: TRBV7-2
clone_size: few
cdr3_nt: TGTGCCAGCAGCCCGGGACAGGGGTATCAGCCCCAGCATTTT
cdr3_aa: CASSPGQGYQPQHF

j_call: TRBJ2-5
d_call: NA
v_call: TRBV4-3
clone_size: NA
cdr3_nt: TGCGCCAGCAGCCAAGATGCGGGGGCACAAGAGACCCAGTACTTC
cdr3_aa: CASSQDAGAQETQYF

j_call: TRBJ1-5
d_call: TRBD1
v_call: TRBV19
clone_size: NA
cdr3_nt: TGTGCCAGTAGGGGGACGACCGGACAGGTAGGTCAGCCCCAGCATTTT
cdr3_aa: CASRGTTGQVGQPQHF

j_call: TRBJ2-4
d_call: NA
v_call: TRBV4-1
clone_size: NA
cdr3_nt: TGCGCCAGCAGCCCCCCTCTCGGTCTAGCCAAAAACATTCAGTACTTC
cdr3_aa: CASSPPLGLAKNIQYF

j_call: TRBJ2-5
d_call: TRBD1
v_call: TRBV5-6
clone_size: NA
cdr3_nt: TGTGCCAGCAGCGGGGGACAGCAAGAGACCCAGTACTTC
cdr3_aa: CASSGGQQETQYF

j_call: TRBJ2-3
d_call: NA
v_call: TRBV2
clone_size: once
cdr3_nt: TGTGCCAGCAGTGAGGACAGTGAGCCCACAGATACGCAGTATTTT
cdr3_aa: CASSEDSEPTDTQYF

j_call: TRBJ2-1
d_call: NA
v_call: TRBV12-3/TRBV12-4
clone_size: NA
cdr3_nt: TGTGCCAGCAGTTTACGGAGTGAGCAGTTCTTC
cdr3_aa: CASSLRSEQFF

j_call: TRBJ1-2
d_call: NA
v_call: TRBV6-5
clone_size: NA
cdr3_nt: TGTGCCAGCAGCCGTACCCTACTGAGGTCCTATGGCTACACCTTC
cdr3_aa: CASSRTLLRSYGYTF

j_call: TRBJ2-7
d_call: NA
v_call: TRBV6-2/TRBV6-3
clone_size: NA
cdr3_nt: TGTGCCAGCAGTTACGCGGAGGGCTACGAGCAGTACTTC
cdr3_aa: CASSYAEGYEQYF

j_call: TRBJ1-3
d_call: NA
v_call: TRBV5-1
clone_size: once
cdr3_nt: TGCGCCAGCAGCTTGGATGGCCGGGTGTCAGGAAACACCATATATTTT
cdr3_aa: CASSLDGRVSGNTIYF

j_call: TRBJ1-1
d_call: NA
v_call: TRBV27
clone_size: NA
cdr3_nt: TGTGCCAGCGCCTTAATCAGACAGAAAGGGCTACAAGAAGCTTTCTTT
cdr3_aa: CASALIRQKGLQEAFF

j_call: TRBJ2-5
d_call: TRBD1
v_call: TRBV4-2
clone_size: few
cdr3_nt: TGTGCCAGCAGCCAAGATCCCCCGGGCCCGGGACAGGGTAAAGAGACCCAGTACTTC
cdr3_aa: CASSQDPPGPGQGKETQYF

j_call: TRBJ2-1
d_call: TRBD1
v_call: TRBV27
clone_size: NA
cdr3_nt: TGTGCCAGCATTTCCGGGACAGGCTCCTACAATGAGCAGTTCTTC
cdr3_aa: CASISGTGSYNEQFF

j_call: TRBJ2-1
d_call: NA
v_call: TRBV27
clone_size: NA
cdr3_nt: TGTGCCAGCAGCCTGGACAGCTACAATGAGCAGTTCTTC
cdr3_aa: CASSLDSYNEQFF

j_call: TRBJ1-5
d_call: TRBD1
v_call: TRBV7-8
clone_size: once
cdr3_nt: TGTGCCAGCAGCTTAATGGACAGGGGGATCGGCCAGCCCCAGCATTTT
cdr3_aa: CASSLMDRGIGQPQHF

j_call: TRBJ1-5
d_call: NA
v_call: TRBV5-1
clone_size: NA
cdr3_nt: TGCGCCAGCAGCTTGTACAGTAGCAATCAGCCCCAGCATTTT
cdr3_aa: CASSLYSSNQPQHF